One and the same sample provided the 27 T cell receptor beta chains below, sequenced in a study of blood T cell repertoires in COVID-19. The table came from immunoSEQ multiplex PCR; TCRdb's copy has only in-frame clones and leaves some out. Seen here are approximately 100,000 clones, 87% observed once, and the top ten hold approximately 10%. Sequenced material: peripheral blood. The receptors come from a woman younger than 45 with acute or convalescent COVID-19.

The chain joins TRBV27 to TRBJ2-1; 13 positions match TRBD2. The V and J ends lost 8 bases and 5 bases, in that order; junction bases with no gene match: 3. From germline, CDR1 is MNHEY and CDR2 SMNVEV (reference sequence). The CDR3 is 14 amino acids. For the CDR3, the DNA is TGTGCCAGCCTCGGGACTAGCGGGAACAATGAGCAGTTCTTC. It codes for CASLGTSGNNEQFF.

The chain carries TRBV27 and TRBJ1-5; 8 nucleotides match TRBD1. The V gene end was trimmed by 6 bases and the J gene end by 3 bases; junction bases not matched to a gene: 4. The V gene's germline CDR1 is MNHEY and CDR2 SMNVEV (reference sequence). This CDR3 contains 14 residues. CDR3 region: CASRSGGSNQPQHF. The CDR3 nucleotides read TGTGCCAGCAGATCAGGGGGCTCCAATCAGCCCCAGCATTTT.

As regards this clone: The same CDR3 can be traced to other DNA sequences in this sample. This chain connects TRBV27 to TRBJ1-5; TRBD1 matches at 8 bases. With 5 bases clipped from V and 3 bases from J, the junction kept 3 bases outside the gene matches. The CDR3 totals 14 residues. Germline V CDR1 and CDR2: MNHEY, SMNVEV (reference sequence). CDR3 region: CASSPDRDNQPQHF. The CDR3 DNA reads TGTGCCAGCAGTCCGGACAGGGACAATCAGCCCCAGCATTTT.

This chain uses TRBV6-5 with TRBJ2-7; a weak D match, TRBD1 (5 bases). CDR3 length: 16 residues. Trimming pared 2 bases from V and 0 bases from J, leaving 14 bases between. Germline V gene data show CDR1 as MNHEY and CDR2 as SVGAGI. The CDR3 protein is CASSYRGVTVSYEQYF. In DNA, the CDR3 is TGTGCCAGCAGTTACAGGGGCGTCACCGTCTCCTACGAGCAGTACTTC.

The chain employs TRBV30 and TRBJ2-5; TRBD2 might be the D (6 bases). The V end lost 7 bases, the J end lost 2 bases, and 11 bases lay between the germline ends. This CDR3 has 12 amino acids. Germline assignment: CDR1 GTSNPN and CDR2 SVGIG (reference sequence). CDR3 loop: CASSGVQETQYF. In nucleotides, the CDR3 is TGTGCCTCATCGGGGGTTCAAGAGACCCAGTACTTC. The whole variable domain, remainder taken from reference TRBV30 and TRBJ2-5, is SQTIHQWPATLVQPVGSPLSLECTVEGTSNPNLYWYRQAAGRGLQLLFYSVGIGQISSEVPQNLSASRPQDRQFILSSKKLLLSDSGFYLCASSGVQETQYFGPGTRLLVL.

Only one count was recorded for this clone. CDR3 in DNA: TGTGCCAGCAGTTTACTGGCCACCGGGGAGCTGTTTTTT. Its protein is CASSLLATGELFF. This sequence joins TRBV12-3 or TRBV12-4 and TRBJ2-2; D is ambiguous. The V end lost 2 bases, the J end lost 4 bases, and 5 bases lay between the germline ends. The CDR3 is made up of 13 amino acids.

The chain combines TRBV5-1 with TRBJ1-5, with 9 nucleotides matching TRBD1. CDR1 is SGHRS, CDR2 YFSETQ, per germline. The CDR3 has 14 amino acids. The V gene end was trimmed by 4 bases and the J gene end by 5 bases; junction bases not matched to a gene: 4. The CDR3 loop is CASSAWTGDQPQHF. The CDR3 region has the DNA TGCGCCAGCAGCGCGTGGACAGGGGATCAGCCCCAGCATTTT. Based on the CDR3 plus reference TRBV5-1 and TRBJ1-5, the full variable domain is KAGVTQTPRYLIKTRGQQVTLSCSPISGHRSVSWYQQTPGQGLQFLFEYFSETQRNKGNFPGRFSGRQFSNSRSEMNVSTLELGDSALYLCASSAWTGDQPQHFGDGTRLSIL.

The V and J genes are TRBV20-1 and TRBJ2-7, with TRBD1 identical over 10 bases. Per germline, CDR1 DFQATT and CDR2 SNEGSKA (reference sequence). This CDR3 spans 11 amino acids. After removal of 7 bases from V and 3 bases from J, the junction contained 0 bases not matched to a gene. CDR3 sequence (DNA): TGCAGTGGGGACAGGGGCTACGAGCAGTACTTC. As protein: CSGDRGYEQYF.

The rearrangement links TRBV28 to TRBJ1-2; TRBD1 might be the D (6 bases). Germline lookup yields CDR1 MDHEN and CDR2 SYDVKM. V lost 4 bases and J lost 8, with 14 bases in between. This CDR3 spans 13 amino acids. Here the CDR3 DNA reads TGTGCCAGCAGTTCCCCAGGGGTTTGGGGCTACACCTTC. Amino acids: CASSSPGVWGYTF.

This clone has a handful of counts. V usage is TRBV28 and J usage is TRBJ1-5, with 11 bases lining up with TRBD1. The CDR3 is 17 residues long. V was pared by 7 bases and J by 0 bases, with 8 bases of the junction left unmatched. Germline CDR1 is MDHEN and CDR2 is SYDVKM. For the CDR3, the DNA is TGTGCCAGCACCCGGACAGGGGGCTGGGATAGCAATCAGCCCCAGCATTTT. Translating it yields CASTRTGGWDSNQPQHF. The full variable domain, completed using reference TRBV28 and TRBJ1-5, is DVKVTQSSRYLVKRTGEKVFLECVQDMDHENMFWYRQDPGLGLRLIYFSYDVKMKEKGDIPEGYSVSREKKERFSLILESASTNQTSMYLCASTRTGGWDSNQPQHFGDGTRLSIL.

V gene TRBV7-9 combines with J gene TRBJ2-3; 9 bases agree with TRBD2. J was trimmed by 2 bases and V by 2 bases; bases with no gene match: 8. Germline-derived CDR1 and CDR2 are SEHNR and FQNEAQ (reference sequence). CDR3 length: 17 residues. The DNA for the CDR3 is TGTGCCAGCAGCTTAAAATTAGCGGGGGTTTCCACAGATACGCAGTATTTT. Translating gives CASSLKLAGVSTDTQYF.

V and J are TRBV5-8 and TRBJ1-2; no clear D gene. Germline CDR1 and CDR2: SGHTS and YDEGEE. Trimming left V 0 bases short and J 0 bases short, with 6 bases between. The CDR3 has 14 amino acids. The CDR3 nucleotides read TGTGCCAGCAGCTTGGTGGAGCCTAACTATGGCTACACCTTC. It translates to CASSLVEPNYGYTF.

This chain connects TRBV19 to TRBJ1-5; unclear D gene. This CDR3 comprises 13 residues. Germline V gene sequence: CDR1 LNHDA, CDR2 SQIVND (reference sequence). Deletions cut 3 bases from V and 3 bases from J, with 6 bases between. The CDR3 bases are TGTGCCAGTAGTATCGGGAACAATCAGCCCCAGCATTTT. Translating it yields CASSIGNNQPQHF.

This CDR3 is CASSPLAGGTDTQYF. DNA for the CDR3: TGCGCCAGCAGCCCGCTAGCGGGGGGCACAGATACGCAGTATTTT. V is TRBV5-1 and J is TRBJ2-3; 10 positions match TRBD2. V was clipped by 4 bases and J by 1 base; unmatched bases: 3. The CDR3 has 15 amino acids. Germline-derived CDR1 and CDR2 are SGHRS and YFSETQ. Filled out from reference TRBV5-1 and TRBJ2-3, the complete variable domain reads KAGVTQTPRYLIKTRGQQVTLSCSPISGHRSVSWYQQTPGQGLQFLFEYFSETQRNKGNFPGRFSGRQFSNSRSEMNVSTLELGDSALYLCASSPLAGGTDTQYFGPGTRLTVL.

The J gene is TRBJ2-3, the V gene TRBV4-2, with 8 bases identical to TRBD2. Germline CDR1 and CDR2: LGHNA and YNFKEQ. V shed 0 bases, J shed 3 bases, and the junction held 5 bases outside the gene matches. This CDR3 contains 16 residues. CDR3 sequence: CASSQDVTGGTDTQYF. The CDR3, as DNA: TGTGCCAGCAGCCAAGACGTTACGGGGGGGACAGATACGCAGTATTTT.

This chain links TRBV18 with TRBJ2-1; the match to TRBD1 covers 8 bases. The J segment lost 8 bases and the V segment lost 4 bases, leaving 10 bases of the junction unmatched. Germline V gene data show CDR1 as KGHSH and CDR2 as LQKENI. The CDR3 totals 15 residues. Here the CDR3 reads CASSLYQGQADEQFF. CDR3 sequence (DNA): TGTGCCAGCTCACTCTACCAGGGACAGGCCGATGAGCAGTTCTTC. The whole variable domain, remainder taken from reference TRBV18 and TRBJ2-1, is NAGVMQNPRHLVRRRGQEARLRCSPMKGHSHVYWYRQLPEEGLKFMVYLQKENIIDESGMPKERFSAEFPKEGPSILRIQQVVRGDSAAYFCASSLYQGQADEQFFGPGTRLTVL.

This clone was observed a handful of times. CDR3 residues: CASKVGERGEAFF. CDR3 DNA: TGTGCCAGCAAGGTGGGAGAACGGGGTGAAGCTTTCTTT. The gene calls are TRBV2 and TRBJ1-1; D not resolved. The CDR3 is 13 amino acids. V was trimmed by 7 bases and J by 7 bases, leaving 16 bases between them. Germline CDR1 reads SNHLY; CDR2 reads FYNNEI.

The chain recombines TRBV5-1 with TRBJ1-1; 12 positions match TRBD1. The CDR3 loop spans 16 amino acids. CDR1 is SGHRS, CDR2 YFSETQ, per germline. The J segment lost 11 bases and the V segment lost 4 bases, leaving 15 bases of the junction unmatched. The CDR3 here is CASSTGRDRGRGGAFF. As DNA, the CDR3 is TGCGCCAGCAGCACTGGCCGGGACAGGGGGCGGGGAGGGGCTTTCTTT. Complete variable domain (other parts from reference TRBV5-1 and TRBJ1-1): KAGVTQTPRYLIKTRGQQVTLSCSPISGHRSVSWYQQTPGQGLQFLFEYFSETQRNKGNFPGRFSGRQFSNSRSEMNVSTLELGDSALYLCASSTGRDRGRGGAFFGQGTRLTVV.

The chain uses TRBV15 and TRBJ1-2; weak D call: TRBD1 (6 bases). The CDR3 contains 15 residues. Trimming left V 0 bases short and J 6 bases short, with 14 bases between. Germline V CDR1 and CDR2: LNHNV, YYDKDF (reference sequence). CDR3 sequence (DNA): TGTGCCACCAGCAGAGACAGGGGATTGAGGGATGGCTACACCTTC. Its protein product is CATSRDRGLRDGYTF.

This clone was recorded once. The V gene is TRBV5-6, the J gene TRBJ2-3; tentative D call: TRBD1 (6 bases). Germline values: CDR1 SGHDT, CDR2 YYEEEE. There are 17 residues in the CDR3. Trimming left V 3 bases short and J 4 bases short, with 21 bases between. CDR3 amino acids: CASSSRSSRGPPDTQYF. In DNA, the CDR3 is TGTGCCAGCAGCTCACGTTCCTCCAGGGGACCCCCAGATACGCAGTATTTT.

The chain employs TRBV5-1 and TRBJ1-2, with 7 bases that match TRBD1. Germline V gene lookup returns CDR1 SGHRS and CDR2 YFSETQ. With 2 bases clipped from V and 3 bases from J, the junction kept 1 base outside the gene matches. This CDR3 contains 13 residues. The CDR3 sequence: CASSFGQDYGYTF. CDR3 DNA: TGCGCCAGCAGCTTCGGACAGGACTATGGCTACACCTTC.

This rearrangement joins TRBV2 to TRBJ1-5; tentative D call: TRBD1 (5 bases). Looked up from germline, CDR1 is SNHLY and CDR2 is FYNNEI. The V end was cut by 2 bases, the J end by 9 bases, with 17 bases between. The CDR3 is 15 residues long. The CDR3 nucleotides read TGTGCCAGCAGTGAATTTACGACAGATATACGGCCCCAGCATTTT. It specifies CASSEFTTDIRPQHF.

The chain uses TRBV5-1 and TRBJ1-2; 9 bases line up with TRBD1. CDR3 size: 14 residues. Germline V gene sequence: CDR1 SGHRS, CDR2 YFSETQ. Trimming took 7 bases from V and 3 from J; bases not matched to a gene: 7. Here the CDR3 DNA reads TGCGCCAGCGGACAGGGGAGTACGGACTATGGCTACACCTTC. Protein: CASGQGSTDYGYTF.

The J gene is TRBJ2-1, the V gene TRBV18; 10 positions agree with TRBD2. CDR3 size: 16 residues. CDR1 is KGHSH, CDR2 LQKENI, per germline. The junction had 4 bases not matched to a gene; V was cut back by 2 bases and J by 3 bases. DNA of the CDR3: TGTGCCAGCTCACCAGGGAGGACTAGCGGCTACAATGAGCAGTTCTTC. It specifies CASSPGRTSGYNEQFF.

This chain uses TRBV6-5 with TRBJ2-2; D call uncertain. The CDR3 contains 14 residues. The germline V and J ends were trimmed by 6 bases and 5 bases, with 13 bases remaining between them. Germline V gene sequence: CDR1 MNHEY, CDR2 SVGAGI. CDR3 sequence reads: CASRDSQLTGELFF. The CDR3 nucleotides read TGTGCCAGCAGGGATTCACAGCTTACCGGGGAGCTGTTTTTT.

In nucleotides, the CDR3 is TGTGCCAGCAGCCAGACACAGGGGAGTAGAGGCTACACCTTC. It translates to CASSQTQGSRGYTF. This chain links TRBV27 with TRBJ1-2, with 7 bases that match TRBD1. Trimming removed 6 bases from V and 8 bases from J; junction bases left unmatched: 12. The CDR3 sequence is 14 residues long. Germline lookup yields CDR1 MNHEY and CDR2 SMNVEV (reference sequence).

This clone came up once. The chain carries TRBV24-1 and TRBJ1-2; D is unclear. This CDR3 region has 13 residues. V was trimmed by 5 bases and J by 5 bases, leaving 11 bases between them. Germline CDR1 is KGHDR and CDR2 is SFDVKD. The CDR3 bases are TGTGCCACCAGTGCGAAGAGTTCGTATGGCTACACCTTC. This translates into CATSAKSSYGYTF.